This T cell receptor (beta chain) was observed in a study of Tregs in tolerant kidney transplant recipients. Study context: Recipients received nonmyeloablative bone marrow transplants from related graft donors, with transient mixed chimerism. Study results and caveats: Few patients were studied, so findings need validation in larger groups. Biological reproducibility was not directly addressed in this study.

A word on this clone: Its antigen remains unknown.

Germline V gives CDR1 MDHEN, CDR2 SYDVKM. This CDR3 is built from 12 residues. Trimming left V 6 bases short and J 9 bases short, with 14 bases between. Some clones are missing from TCRdb's copy, which holds only in-frame ones; the method was immunoSEQ multiplex PCR. The sample lists about 110,000 clones; 85% to 90% were seen once. The rearrangement links TRBV28 to TRBJ2-5, with D hard to call. The input for sequencing was CD4+ T cells from blood, taken before the transplant. The clonotype originates from a human donor who received a combined kidney and bone marrow transplant. CDR3 bases: TGTGCCAGCAGCGAAACGGTGAGAGCCCAGTACTTC. It encodes CASSETVRAQYF. Drawing the rest from reference TRBV28 and TRBJ2-5, the complete variable domain is DVKVTQSSRYLVKRTGEKVFLECVQDMDHENMFWYRQDPGLGLRLIYFSYDVKMKEKGDIPEGYSVSREKKERFSLILESASTNQTSMYLCASSETVRAQYFGPGTRLLVL.